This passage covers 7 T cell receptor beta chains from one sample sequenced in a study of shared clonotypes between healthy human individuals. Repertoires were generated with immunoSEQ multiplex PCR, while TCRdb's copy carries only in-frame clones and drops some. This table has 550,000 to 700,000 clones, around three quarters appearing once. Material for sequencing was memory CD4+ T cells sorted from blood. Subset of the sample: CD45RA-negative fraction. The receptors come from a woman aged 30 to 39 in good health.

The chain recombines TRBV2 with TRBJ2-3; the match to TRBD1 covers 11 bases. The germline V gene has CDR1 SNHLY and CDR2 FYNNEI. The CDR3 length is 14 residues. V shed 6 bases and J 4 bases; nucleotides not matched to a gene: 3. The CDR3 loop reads CASRPGQGADTQYF. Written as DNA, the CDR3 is TGTGCCAGCAGGCCGGGACAGGGGGCAGATACGCAGTATTTT.

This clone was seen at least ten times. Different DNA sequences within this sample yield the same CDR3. The CDR3 DNA reads TGCGCCAGCAGCTTAAGCAGTTCCTACAATGAGCAGTTCTTC. Its protein product is CASSLSSSYNEQFF. V gene TRBV5-1 combines with J gene TRBJ2-1; D ambiguous. V lost 2 bases and J lost 1, with 7 bases in between. The CDR3 loop spans 14 amino acids. Per germline, CDR1 SGHRS and CDR2 YFSETQ.

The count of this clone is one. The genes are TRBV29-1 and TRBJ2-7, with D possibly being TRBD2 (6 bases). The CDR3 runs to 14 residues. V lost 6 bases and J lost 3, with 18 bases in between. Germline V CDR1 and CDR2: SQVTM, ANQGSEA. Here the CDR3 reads CSVGPGGVGYEQYF. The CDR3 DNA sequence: TGCAGCGTCGGCCCCGGGGGAGTAGGCTACGAGCAGTACTTC.

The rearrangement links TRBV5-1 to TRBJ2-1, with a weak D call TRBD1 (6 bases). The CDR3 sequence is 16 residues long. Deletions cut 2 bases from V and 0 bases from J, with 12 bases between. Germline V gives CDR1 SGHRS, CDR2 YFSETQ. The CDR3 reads CASSFDRQSSYNEQFF. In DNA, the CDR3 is TGCGCCAGCAGCTTTGACAGGCAGAGCTCCTACAATGAGCAGTTCTTC.

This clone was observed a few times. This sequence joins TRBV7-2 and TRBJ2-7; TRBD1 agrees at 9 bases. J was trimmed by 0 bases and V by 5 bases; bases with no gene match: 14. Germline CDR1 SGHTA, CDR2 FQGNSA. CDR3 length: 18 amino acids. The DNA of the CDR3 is TGTGCCAGCAGCCACGCCCCGGGACAGGGTTTTAGCTCCTACGAGCAGTACTTC. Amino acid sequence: CASSHAPGQGFSSYEQYF.

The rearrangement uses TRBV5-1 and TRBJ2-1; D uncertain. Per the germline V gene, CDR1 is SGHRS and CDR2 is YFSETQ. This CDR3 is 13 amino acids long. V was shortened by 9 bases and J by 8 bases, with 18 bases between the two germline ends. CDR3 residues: CATRDQFRDEQFF. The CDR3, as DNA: TGCGCCACCCGTGATCAGTTCCGGGATGAGCAGTTCTTC.

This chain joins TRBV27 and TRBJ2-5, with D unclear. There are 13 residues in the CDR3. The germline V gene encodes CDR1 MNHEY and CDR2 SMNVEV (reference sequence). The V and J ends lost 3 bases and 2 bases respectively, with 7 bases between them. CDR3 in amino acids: CASSFASQETQYF. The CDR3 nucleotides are TGTGCCAGCAGTTTCGCCAGTCAAGAGACCCAGTACTTC.